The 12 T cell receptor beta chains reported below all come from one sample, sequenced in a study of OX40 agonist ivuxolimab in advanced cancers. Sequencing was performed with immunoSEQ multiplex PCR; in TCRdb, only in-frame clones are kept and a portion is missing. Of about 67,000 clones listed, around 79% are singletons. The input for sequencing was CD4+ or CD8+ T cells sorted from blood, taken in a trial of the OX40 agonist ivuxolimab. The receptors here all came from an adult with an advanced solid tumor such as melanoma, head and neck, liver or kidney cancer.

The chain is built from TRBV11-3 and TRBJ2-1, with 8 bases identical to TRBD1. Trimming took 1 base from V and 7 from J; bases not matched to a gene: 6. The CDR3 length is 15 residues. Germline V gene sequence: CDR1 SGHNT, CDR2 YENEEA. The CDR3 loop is CASSLARGLGNEQFF. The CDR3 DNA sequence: TGTGCCAGCAGCTTAGCCAGGGGGCTGGGAAATGAGCAGTTCTTC.

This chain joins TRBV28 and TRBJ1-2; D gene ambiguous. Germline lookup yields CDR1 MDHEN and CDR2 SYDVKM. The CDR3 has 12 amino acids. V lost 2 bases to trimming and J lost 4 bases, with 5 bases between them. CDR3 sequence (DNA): TGTGCCAGCAGTTTAATAGCCTATGGCTACACCTTC. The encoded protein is CASSLIAYGYTF.

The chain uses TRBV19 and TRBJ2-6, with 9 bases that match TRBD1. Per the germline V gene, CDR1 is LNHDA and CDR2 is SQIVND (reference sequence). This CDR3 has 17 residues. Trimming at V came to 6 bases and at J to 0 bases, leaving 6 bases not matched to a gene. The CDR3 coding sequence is TGTGCCAGTAGACCCGGGACAGGGACCTCTGGGGCCAACGTCCTGACTTTC. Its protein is CASRPGTGTSGANVLTF.

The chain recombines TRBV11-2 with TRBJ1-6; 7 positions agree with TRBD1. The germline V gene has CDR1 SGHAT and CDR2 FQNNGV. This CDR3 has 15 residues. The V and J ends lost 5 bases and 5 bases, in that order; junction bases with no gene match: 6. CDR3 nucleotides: TGTGCCAGCAGCCCGAGGACAGGACATAATTCACCCCTCCACTTT. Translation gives CASSPRTGHNSPLHF. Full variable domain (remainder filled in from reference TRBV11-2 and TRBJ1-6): EAGVAQSPRYKIIEKRQSVAFWCNPISGHATLYWYQQILGQGPKLLIQFQNNGVVDDSQLPKDRFSAERLKGVDSTLKIQPAKLEDSAVYLCASSPRTGHNSPLHFGNGTRLTVT.

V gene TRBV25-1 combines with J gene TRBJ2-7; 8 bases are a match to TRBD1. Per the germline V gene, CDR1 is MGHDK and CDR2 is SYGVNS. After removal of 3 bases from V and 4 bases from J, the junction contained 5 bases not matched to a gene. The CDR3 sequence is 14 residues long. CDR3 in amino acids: CASSDRQGLYEQYF. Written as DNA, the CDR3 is TGTGCCAGCAGTGACCGACAGGGGTTGTACGAGCAGTACTTC.

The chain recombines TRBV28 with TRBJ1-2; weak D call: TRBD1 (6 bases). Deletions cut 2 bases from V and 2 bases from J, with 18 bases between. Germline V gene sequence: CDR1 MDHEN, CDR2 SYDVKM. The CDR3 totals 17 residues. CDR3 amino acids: CASSLVRDTRLNYGYTF. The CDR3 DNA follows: TGTGCCAGCAGTTTAGTTAGGGACACCAGGTTGAACTATGGCTACACCTTC.

The CDR3 loop is CASSKGDGNGYTF. The DNA of the CDR3 is TGTGCCAGCAGTAAGGGGGACGGGAATGGCTACACCTTC. The chain joins TRBV2 to TRBJ1-2; TRBD1 might be the D (6 bases). The V end lost 5 bases, the J end lost 6 bases, and 13 bases lay between the germline ends. CDR1 is SNHLY and CDR2 is FYNNEI in the germline V gene. The CDR3 runs to 13 residues.

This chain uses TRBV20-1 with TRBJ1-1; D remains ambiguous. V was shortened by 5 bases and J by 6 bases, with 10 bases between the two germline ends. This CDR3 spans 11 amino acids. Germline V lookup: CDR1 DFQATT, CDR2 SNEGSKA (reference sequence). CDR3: CSAQVAAEAFF. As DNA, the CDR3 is TGCAGTGCTCAAGTCGCCGCTGAAGCTTTCTTT.

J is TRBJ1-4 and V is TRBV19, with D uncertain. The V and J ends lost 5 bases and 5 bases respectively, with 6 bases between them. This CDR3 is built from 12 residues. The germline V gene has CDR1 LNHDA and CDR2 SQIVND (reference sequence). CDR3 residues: CASSPQNEKLFF. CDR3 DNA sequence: TGTGCCAGTAGTCCCCAAAATGAAAAACTGTTTTTT.

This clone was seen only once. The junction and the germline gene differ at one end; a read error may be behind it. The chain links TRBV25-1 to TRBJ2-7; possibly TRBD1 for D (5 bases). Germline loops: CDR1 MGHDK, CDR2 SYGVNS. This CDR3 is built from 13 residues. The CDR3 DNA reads TGTGCCAGCAGTTCAGGGCGCTCCAACGAGCAGTACTTC. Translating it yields CASSSGRSNEQYF.

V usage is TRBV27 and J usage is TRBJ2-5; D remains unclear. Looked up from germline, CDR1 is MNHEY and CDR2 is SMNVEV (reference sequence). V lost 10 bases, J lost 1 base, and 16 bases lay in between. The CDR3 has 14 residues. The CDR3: CATRVRGSQETQYF. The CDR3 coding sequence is TGTGCCACCCGGGTTCGAGGTTCCCAAGAGACCCAGTACTTC.

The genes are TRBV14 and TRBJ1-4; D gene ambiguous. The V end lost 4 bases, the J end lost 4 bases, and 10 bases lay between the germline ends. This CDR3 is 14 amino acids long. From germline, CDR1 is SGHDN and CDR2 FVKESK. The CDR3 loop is CASSPRAFNEKLFF. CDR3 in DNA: TGTGCCAGCAGCCCCAGAGCTTTTAATGAAAAACTGTTTTTT.